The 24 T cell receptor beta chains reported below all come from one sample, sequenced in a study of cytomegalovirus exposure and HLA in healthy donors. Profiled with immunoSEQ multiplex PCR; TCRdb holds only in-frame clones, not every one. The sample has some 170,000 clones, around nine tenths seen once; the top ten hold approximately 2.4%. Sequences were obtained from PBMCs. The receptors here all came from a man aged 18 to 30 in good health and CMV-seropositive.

CDR3 nucleotides: TGTGCCAGCAGTTTAAACAGCTTCTCTGGGGCCAACGTCCTGACTTTC. This translates into CASSLNSFSGANVLTF. V is TRBV27 and J is TRBJ2-6; D ambiguous. Germline V gene data show CDR1 as MNHEY and CDR2 as SMNVEV (reference sequence). The CDR3 consists of 16 residues. Trimming shortened V by 2 bases and J by 0 bases, and 8 bases separated the two germline ends.

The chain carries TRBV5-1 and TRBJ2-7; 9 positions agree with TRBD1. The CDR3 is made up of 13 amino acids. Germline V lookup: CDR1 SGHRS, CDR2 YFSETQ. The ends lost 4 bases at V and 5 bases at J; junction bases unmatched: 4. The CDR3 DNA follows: TGCGCCAGCAGCGGGGACAGGGTGAACGAGCAGTACTTC. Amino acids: CASSGDRVNEQYF.

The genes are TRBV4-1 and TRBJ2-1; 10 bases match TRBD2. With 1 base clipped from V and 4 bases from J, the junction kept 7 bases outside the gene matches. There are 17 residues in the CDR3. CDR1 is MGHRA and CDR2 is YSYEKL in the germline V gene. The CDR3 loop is CASSQGLTSGEYNEQFF. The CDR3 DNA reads TGCGCCAGCAGCCAAGGCCTCACTAGCGGGGAGTACAATGAGCAGTTCTTC.

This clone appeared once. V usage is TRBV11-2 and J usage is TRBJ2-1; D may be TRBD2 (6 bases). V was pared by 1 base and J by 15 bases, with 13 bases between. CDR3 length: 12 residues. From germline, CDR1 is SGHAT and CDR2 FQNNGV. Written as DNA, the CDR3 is TGTGCCAGCAGCTTAGGGGAGGAGGGTCCGTTCTTC. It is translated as CASSLGEEGPFF.

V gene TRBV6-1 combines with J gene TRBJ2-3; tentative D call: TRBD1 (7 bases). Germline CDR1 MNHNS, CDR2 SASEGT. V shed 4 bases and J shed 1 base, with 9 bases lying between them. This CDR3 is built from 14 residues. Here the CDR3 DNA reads TGTGCCAGCAGTGGCGGGACAGGCACAGATACGCAGTATTTT. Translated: CASSGGTGTDTQYF.

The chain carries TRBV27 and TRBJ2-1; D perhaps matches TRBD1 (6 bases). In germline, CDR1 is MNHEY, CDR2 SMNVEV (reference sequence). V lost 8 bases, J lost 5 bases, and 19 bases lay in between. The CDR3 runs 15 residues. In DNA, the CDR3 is TGTGCCAGCTGCCTGAGGGGGAGTGGGCACAATGAGCAGTTCTTC. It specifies CASCLRGSGHNEQFF.

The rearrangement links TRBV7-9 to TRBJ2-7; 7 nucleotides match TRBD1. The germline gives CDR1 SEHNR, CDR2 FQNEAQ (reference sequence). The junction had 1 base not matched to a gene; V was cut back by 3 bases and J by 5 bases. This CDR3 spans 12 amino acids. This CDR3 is CASSFTGDEQYF. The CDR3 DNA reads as TGTGCCAGCAGCTTCACAGGGGACGAGCAGTACTTC. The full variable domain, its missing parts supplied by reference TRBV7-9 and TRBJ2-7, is DTGVSQNPRHKITKRGQNVTFRCDPISEHNRLYWYRQTLGQGPEFLTYFQNEAQLEKSRLLSDRFSAERPKGSFSTLEIQRTEQGDSAMYLCASSFTGDEQYFGPGTRLTVT.

The CDR3 sequence is CACGLAGGPSYEQYF. DNA for the CDR3: TGTGCCTGCGGACTAGCGGGGGGGCCGTCCTACGAGCAGTACTTC. The chain couples TRBV7-2 to TRBJ2-7, with 15 bases that match TRBD2. Germline CDR1 reads SGHTA; CDR2 reads FQGNSA. The CDR3 has 15 amino acids. The trim removed 11 bases at V and 1 base at J, leaving 6 bases unmatched.

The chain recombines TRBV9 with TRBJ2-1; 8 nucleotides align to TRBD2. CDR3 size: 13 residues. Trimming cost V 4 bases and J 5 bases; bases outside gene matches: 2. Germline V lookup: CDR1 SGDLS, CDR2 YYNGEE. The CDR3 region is CASSLLADNEQFF. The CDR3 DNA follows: TGTGCCAGCAGCTTACTAGCGGACAATGAGCAGTTCTTC.

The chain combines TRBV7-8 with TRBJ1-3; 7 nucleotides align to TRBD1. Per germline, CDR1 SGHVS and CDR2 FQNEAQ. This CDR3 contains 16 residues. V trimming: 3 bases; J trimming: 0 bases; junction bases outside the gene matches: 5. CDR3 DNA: TGTGCCAGCAGCTTTAGGGACAGCGGCTCTGGAAACACCATATATTTT. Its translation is CASSFRDSGSGNTIYF.

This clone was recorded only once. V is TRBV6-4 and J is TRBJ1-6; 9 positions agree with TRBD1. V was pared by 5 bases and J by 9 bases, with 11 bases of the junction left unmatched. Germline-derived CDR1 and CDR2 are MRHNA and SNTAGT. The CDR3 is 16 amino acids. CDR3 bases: TGTGCCAGCAGTTTACCGGGACAGGGTATCGGTTCACCCCTCCACTTT. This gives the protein CASSLPGQGIGSPLHF.

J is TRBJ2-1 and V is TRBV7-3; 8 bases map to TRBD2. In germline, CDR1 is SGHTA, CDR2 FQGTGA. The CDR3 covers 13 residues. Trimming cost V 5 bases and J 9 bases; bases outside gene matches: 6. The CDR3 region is CASSPGGAGEQFF. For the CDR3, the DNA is TGTGCCAGCAGCCCCGGGGGGGCCGGTGAGCAGTTCTTC.

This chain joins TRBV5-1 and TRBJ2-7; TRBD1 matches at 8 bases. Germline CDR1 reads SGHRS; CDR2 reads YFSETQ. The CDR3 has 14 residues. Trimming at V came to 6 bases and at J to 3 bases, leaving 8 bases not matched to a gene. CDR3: CASTFGTGGYEQYF. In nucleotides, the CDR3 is TGCGCCAGCACCTTTGGGACAGGAGGCTACGAGCAGTACTTC.

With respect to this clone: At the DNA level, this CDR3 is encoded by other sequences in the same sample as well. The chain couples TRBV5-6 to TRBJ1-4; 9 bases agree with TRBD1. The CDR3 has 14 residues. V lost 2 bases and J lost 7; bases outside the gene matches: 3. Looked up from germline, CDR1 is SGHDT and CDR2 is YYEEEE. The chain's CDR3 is CASSFGTGSEKLFF. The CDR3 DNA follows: TGTGCCAGCAGCTTCGGGACAGGGAGTGAAAAACTGTTTTTT.

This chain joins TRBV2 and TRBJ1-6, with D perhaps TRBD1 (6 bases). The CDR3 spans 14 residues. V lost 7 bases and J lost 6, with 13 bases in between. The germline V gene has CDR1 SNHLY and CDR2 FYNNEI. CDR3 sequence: CASTKGRGNSPLHF. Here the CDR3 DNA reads TGTGCCAGCACGAAGGGCAGGGGTAATTCACCCCTCCACTTT.

CDR3 sequence (DNA): TGTGCCAGCAGCTCCGCTCCGGGACAGGGCCTCACAGATACGCAGTATTTT. Protein: CASSSAPGQGLTDTQYF. This chain connects TRBV7-9 to TRBJ2-3; TRBD1 aligns across 9 bases. J was trimmed by 2 bases and V by 4 bases; bases with no gene match: 10. The CDR3 sequence is 17 residues long. Germline CDR1 is SEHNR and CDR2 is FQNEAQ (reference sequence).

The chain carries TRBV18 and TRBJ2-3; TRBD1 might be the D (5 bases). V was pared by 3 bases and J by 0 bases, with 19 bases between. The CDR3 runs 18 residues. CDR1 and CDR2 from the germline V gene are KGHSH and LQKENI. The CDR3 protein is CASSPTNAGRPSTDTQYF. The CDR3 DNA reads TGTGCCAGCTCACCCACCAACGCAGGGCGGCCTAGCACAGATACGCAGTATTTT.

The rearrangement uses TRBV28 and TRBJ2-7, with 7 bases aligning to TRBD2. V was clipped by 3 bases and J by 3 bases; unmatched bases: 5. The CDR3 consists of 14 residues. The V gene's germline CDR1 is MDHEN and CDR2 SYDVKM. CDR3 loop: CASSFGRENYEQYF. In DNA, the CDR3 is TGTGCCAGCAGTTTTGGGCGGGAGAACTACGAGCAGTACTTC.

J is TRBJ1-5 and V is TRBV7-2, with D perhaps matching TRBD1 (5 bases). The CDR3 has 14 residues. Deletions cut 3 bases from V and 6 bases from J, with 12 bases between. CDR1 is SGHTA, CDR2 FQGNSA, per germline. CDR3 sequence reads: CASSFGGGGQPQHF. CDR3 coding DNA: TGTGCCAGCAGCTTCGGGGGGGGTGGTCAGCCCCAGCATTTT.

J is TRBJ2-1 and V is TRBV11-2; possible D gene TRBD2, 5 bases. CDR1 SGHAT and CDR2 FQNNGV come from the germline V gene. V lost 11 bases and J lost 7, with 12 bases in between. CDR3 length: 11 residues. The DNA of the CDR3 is TGTGCCGCCGGGGTCCGTAATGAGCAGTTCTTC. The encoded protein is CAAGVRNEQFF.

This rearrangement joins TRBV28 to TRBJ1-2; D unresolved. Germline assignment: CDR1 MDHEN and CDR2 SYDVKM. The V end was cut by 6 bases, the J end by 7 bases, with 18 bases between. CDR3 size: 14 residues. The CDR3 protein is CASSPAREGAGYTF. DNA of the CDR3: TGTGCCAGCAGCCCAGCCCGCGAGGGTGCTGGCTACACCTTC.

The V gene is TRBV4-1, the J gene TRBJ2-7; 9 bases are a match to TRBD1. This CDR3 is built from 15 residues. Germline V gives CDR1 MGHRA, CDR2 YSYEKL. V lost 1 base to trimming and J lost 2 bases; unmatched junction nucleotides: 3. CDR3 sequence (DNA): TGCGCCAGCAGCCAAGCCGACAGGGGGACCTACGAGCAGTACTTC. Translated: CASSQADRGTYEQYF.

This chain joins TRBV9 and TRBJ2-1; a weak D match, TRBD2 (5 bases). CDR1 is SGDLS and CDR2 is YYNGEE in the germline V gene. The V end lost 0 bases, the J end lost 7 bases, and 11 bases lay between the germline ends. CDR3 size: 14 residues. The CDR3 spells CASSVDGLLNEQFF. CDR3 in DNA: TGTGCCAGCAGCGTAGACGGACTCCTAAATGAGCAGTTCTTC.

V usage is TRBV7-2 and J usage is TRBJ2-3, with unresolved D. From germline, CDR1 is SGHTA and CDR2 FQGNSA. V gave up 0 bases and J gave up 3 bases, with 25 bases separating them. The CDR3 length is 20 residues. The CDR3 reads CASSLAVSVVFSLRTDTQYF. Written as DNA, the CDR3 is TGTGCCAGCAGCTTAGCAGTTTCCGTCGTGTTCTCTTTACGGACAGATACGCAGTATTTT.